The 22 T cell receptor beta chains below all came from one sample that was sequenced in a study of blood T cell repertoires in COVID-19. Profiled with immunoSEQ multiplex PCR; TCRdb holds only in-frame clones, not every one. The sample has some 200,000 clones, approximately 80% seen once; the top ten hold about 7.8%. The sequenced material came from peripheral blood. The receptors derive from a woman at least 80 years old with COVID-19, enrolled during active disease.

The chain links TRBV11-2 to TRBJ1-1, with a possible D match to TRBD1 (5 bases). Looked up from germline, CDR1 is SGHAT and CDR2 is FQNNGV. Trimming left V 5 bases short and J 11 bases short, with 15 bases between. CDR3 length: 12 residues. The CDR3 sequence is CASSPPTGHAFF. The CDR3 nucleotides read TGTGCCAGCAGCCCGCCCACAGGTCATGCTTTCTTT.

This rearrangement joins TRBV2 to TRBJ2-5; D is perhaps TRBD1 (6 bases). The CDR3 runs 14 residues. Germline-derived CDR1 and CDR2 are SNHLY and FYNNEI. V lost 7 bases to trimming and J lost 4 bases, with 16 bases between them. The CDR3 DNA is TGTGCCAGCAATCACAGGGATCCGAGAGAGACCCAGTACTTC. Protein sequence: CASNHRDPRETQYF.

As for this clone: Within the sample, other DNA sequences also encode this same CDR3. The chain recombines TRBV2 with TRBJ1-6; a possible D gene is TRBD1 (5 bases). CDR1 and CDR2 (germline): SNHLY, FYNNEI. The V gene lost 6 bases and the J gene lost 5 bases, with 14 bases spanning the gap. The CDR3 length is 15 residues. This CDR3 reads CASSLGHPDNSPLHF. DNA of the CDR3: TGTGCCAGCAGCCTAGGACATCCCGATAATTCACCCCTCCACTTT.

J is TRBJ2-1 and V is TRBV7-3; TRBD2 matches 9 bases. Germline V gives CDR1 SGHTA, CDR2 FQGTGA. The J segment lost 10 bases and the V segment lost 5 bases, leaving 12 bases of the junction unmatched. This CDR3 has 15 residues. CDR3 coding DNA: TGTGCCAGCAGCGACAGCGGGGGGCCCGATCTGGAGCAGTTCTTC. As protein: CASSDSGGPDLEQFF.

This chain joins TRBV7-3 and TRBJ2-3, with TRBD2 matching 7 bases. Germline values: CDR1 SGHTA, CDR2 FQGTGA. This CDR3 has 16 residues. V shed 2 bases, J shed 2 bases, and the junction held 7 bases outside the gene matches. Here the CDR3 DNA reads TGTGCCAGCAGCTTAGGAGCGGGGTCCTACACAGATACGCAGTATTTT. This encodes CASSLGAGSYTDTQYF.

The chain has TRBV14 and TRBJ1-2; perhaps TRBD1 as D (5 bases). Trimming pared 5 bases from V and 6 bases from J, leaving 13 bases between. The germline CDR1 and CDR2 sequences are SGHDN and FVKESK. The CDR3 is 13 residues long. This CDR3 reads CASSAGTHHGYTF. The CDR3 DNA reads TGTGCCAGCAGCGCCGGGACTCATCATGGCTACACCTTC. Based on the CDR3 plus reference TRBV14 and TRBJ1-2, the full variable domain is EAGVTQFPSHSVIEKGQTVTLRCDPISGHDNLYWYRRVMGKEIKFLLHFVKESKQDESGMPNNRFLAERTGGTYSTLKVQPAELEDSGVYFCASSAGTHHGYTFGSGTRLTVV.

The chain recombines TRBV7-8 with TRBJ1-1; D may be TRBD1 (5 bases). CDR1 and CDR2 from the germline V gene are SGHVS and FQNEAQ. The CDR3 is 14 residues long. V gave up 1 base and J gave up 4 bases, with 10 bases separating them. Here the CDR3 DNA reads TGTGCCAGCAGCTTAGTTTACCAGGGCACTGAAGCTTTCTTT. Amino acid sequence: CASSLVYQGTEAFF.

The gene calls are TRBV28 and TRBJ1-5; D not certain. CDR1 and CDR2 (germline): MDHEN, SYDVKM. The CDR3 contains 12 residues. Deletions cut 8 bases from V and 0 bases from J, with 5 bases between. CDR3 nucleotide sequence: TGTGCCAGCGGAGATAGCAATCAGCCCCAGCATTTT. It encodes CASGDSNQPQHF.

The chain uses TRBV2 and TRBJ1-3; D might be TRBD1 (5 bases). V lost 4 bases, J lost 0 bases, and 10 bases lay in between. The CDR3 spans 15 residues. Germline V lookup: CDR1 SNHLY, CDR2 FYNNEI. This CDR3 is CASSGDRFSGNTIYF. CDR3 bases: TGTGCCAGCAGTGGAGACAGATTCTCTGGAAACACCATATATTTT.

The CDR3 DNA is TGTGCCAGCAGCTCGGCCGGACAGAACTATGGCTACACCTTC. Its translation is CASSSAGQNYGYTF. The chain links TRBV7-8 to TRBJ1-2, with a tentative D call TRBD1 (6 bases). Trimming shortened V by 4 bases and J by 2 bases, and 11 bases separated the two germline ends. This CDR3 region has 14 residues. Germline V lookup: CDR1 SGHVS, CDR2 FQNEAQ.

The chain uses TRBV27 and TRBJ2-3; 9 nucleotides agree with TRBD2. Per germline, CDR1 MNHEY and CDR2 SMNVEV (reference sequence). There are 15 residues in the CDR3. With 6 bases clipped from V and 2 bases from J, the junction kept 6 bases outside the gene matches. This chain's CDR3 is CASSPLAGYTDTQYF. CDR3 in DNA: TGTGCCAGCAGCCCCCTAGCGGGGTACACAGATACGCAGTATTTT.

Here the CDR3 reads CASRFRGRIEKLFF. In DNA form, the CDR3 reads TGTGCCAGCAGATTCAGGGGGCGGATTGAAAAACTGTTTTTT. The chain is built from TRBV6-5 and TRBJ1-4; 8 positions agree with TRBD1. CDR1 is MNHEY, CDR2 SVGAGI, per germline. This CDR3 comprises 14 residues. V lost 6 bases to trimming and J lost 7 bases; unmatched junction nucleotides: 7.

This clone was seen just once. The CDR3 sequence is CASTHRGRFQETQYF. CDR3 in DNA: TGTGCCAGCACCCACAGGGGCCGCTTCCAAGAGACCCAGTACTTC. This rearrangement joins TRBV6-5 to TRBJ2-5; 7 bases align to TRBD1. The CDR3 is 15 amino acids. Looked up from germline, CDR1 is MNHEY and CDR2 is SVGAGI. The trim removed 7 bases at V and 1 base at J, leaving 9 bases unmatched.

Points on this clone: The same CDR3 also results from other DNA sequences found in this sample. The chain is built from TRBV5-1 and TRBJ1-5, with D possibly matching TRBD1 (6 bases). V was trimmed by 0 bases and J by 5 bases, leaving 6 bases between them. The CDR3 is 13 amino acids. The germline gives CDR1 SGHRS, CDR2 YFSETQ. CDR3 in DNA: TGCGCCAGCAGCTTGGCAGGGGATCAGCCCCAGCATTTT. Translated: CASSLAGDQPQHF.

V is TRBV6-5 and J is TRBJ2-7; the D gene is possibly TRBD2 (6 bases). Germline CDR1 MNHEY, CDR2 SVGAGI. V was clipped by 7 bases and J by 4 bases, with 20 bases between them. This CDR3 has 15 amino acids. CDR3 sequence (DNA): TGTGCCAGCACCCGGGAGTACTCACCAGGTTACGAGCAGTACTTC. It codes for CASTREYSPGYEQYF.

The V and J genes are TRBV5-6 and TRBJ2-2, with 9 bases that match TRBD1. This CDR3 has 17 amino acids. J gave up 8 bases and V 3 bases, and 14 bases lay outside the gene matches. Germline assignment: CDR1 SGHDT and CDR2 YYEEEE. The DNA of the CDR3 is TGTGCCAGCAGCTCGTCCGGGACAGGGCGTCCGGCGGGGGAGCTGTTTTTT. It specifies CASSSSGTGRPAGELFF.

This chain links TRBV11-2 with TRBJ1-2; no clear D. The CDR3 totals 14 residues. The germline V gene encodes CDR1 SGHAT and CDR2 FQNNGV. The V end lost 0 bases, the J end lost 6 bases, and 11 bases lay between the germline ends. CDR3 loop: CASSLDPGWDGYTF. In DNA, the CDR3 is TGTGCCAGCAGCTTAGATCCGGGGTGGGATGGCTACACCTTC.

DNA for the CDR3: TGTGCCAGCAGCGTCGGACAGGGGGCTGTAACAGATACGCAGTATTTT. This gives the protein CASSVGQGAVTDTQYF. V is TRBV9 and J is TRBJ2-3; 11 bases are shared with TRBD1. This CDR3 contains 16 residues. V gave up 2 bases and J gave up 3 bases; unmatched junction bases: 5. Germline V gene sequence: CDR1 SGDLS, CDR2 YYNGEE.

The CDR3 DNA reads as TGCAGTGCTACTCGGACAGGGGGCTACACCTTC. It translates to CSATRTGGYTF. The V call is TRBV20-1, the J call TRBJ1-2; TRBD1 matches 8 bases. The V and J ends lost 4 bases and 8 bases, in that order; junction bases with no gene match: 3. CDR1 and CDR2 from the germline V gene are DFQATT and SNEGSKA (reference sequence). CDR3 length: 11 residues.

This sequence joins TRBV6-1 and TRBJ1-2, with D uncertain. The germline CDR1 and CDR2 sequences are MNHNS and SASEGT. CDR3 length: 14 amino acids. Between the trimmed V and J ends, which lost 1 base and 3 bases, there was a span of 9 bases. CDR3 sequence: CASSEGATDYGYTF. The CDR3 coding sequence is TGTGCCAGCAGTGAAGGGGCTACGGACTATGGCTACACCTTC.

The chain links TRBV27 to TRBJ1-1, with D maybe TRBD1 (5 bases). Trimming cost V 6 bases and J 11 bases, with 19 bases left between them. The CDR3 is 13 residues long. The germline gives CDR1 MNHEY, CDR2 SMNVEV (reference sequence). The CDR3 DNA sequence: TGTGCCAGCAGCCCGAACCTGTCAGGGTTCGCTTTCTTT. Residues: CASSPNLSGFAFF.

This CDR3 reads CASRSSTRSEKLFF. The DNA of the CDR3 is TGTGCCAGCAGGTCCTCAACGAGAAGTGAAAAACTGTTTTTT. This chain connects TRBV28 to TRBJ1-4, with D uncertain. Trimming shortened V by 6 bases and J by 7 bases, and 15 bases separated the two germline ends. CDR3 length: 14 amino acids. CDR1 and CDR2 (germline): MDHEN, SYDVKM.